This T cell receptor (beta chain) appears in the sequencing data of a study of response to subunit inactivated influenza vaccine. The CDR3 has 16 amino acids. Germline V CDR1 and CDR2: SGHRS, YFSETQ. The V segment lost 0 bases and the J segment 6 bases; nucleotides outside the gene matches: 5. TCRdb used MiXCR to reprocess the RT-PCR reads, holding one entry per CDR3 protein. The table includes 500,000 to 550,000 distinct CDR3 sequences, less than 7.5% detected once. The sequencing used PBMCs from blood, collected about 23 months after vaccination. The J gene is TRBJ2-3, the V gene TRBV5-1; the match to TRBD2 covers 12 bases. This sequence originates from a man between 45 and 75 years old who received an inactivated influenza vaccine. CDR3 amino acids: CASSLELAGGVDTQYF. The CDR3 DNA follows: TGCGCCAGCAGCTTGGAGCTAGCGGGAGGGGTTGATACGCAGTATTTT.